This section outlines one T cell receptor (beta chain) sequence together with its context. No cognate antigen has been identified for it. Base qualities are not provided; no much larger clone lies one nucleotide away. The data originate from a study of blood T cell repertoires in COVID-19 (dated by TCRdb to about 2020). Broadly, across the study: The collaborator samples originated in the United States, Italy and Spain and spanned the acute and convalescent phases of COVID-19. The material from the prospective study consisted of cDNA or gDNA derived from T cells, B-cell-depleted T cells, or PBMCs. The dataset comprised deeply sampled blood TCRbeta repertoires from subjects exposed to, actively infected with, or recovered from COVID-19. The repertoires were made available in a free public database intended to serve as a resource for research on the immune response to SARS-CoV-2. The samples were drawn from two sources: the first 160 participants of the ongoing ImmuneRACE study, and fewer than 1,500 subjects contributed by 6 global collaborators. Nearly every sample came with metadata listing a de-identified subject ID, COVID-19 status, age in years and sex. HLA class I and class II types, where available, came from metadata supplied by the sample provider rather than from assay-based typing. Overall results and qualifications from the work: How much clinical and demographic metadata was included differed by source and by participant, and the metadata was provided uncurated.

The CDR3 contains 16 residues, cysteine and phenylalanine counted. Solely the CDR3 DNA is kept, with 48 bases framed from the first base. For CDR1 and CDR2, the germline V gene lists SGDLS and YYNGEE. V ends up 3 bases short and J 4 bases short, with an unmatched junction base count of 8. The immunoSEQ Assay, a bias-controlled multiplex PCR, was used to amplify TCRbeta CDR3 regions from genomic DNA. Processing in the source paper ran as follows. The number of nucleated cells in each sample was estimated from the amplification of reference gene primers within the assay. To quantify the absolute abundance of each unique TCRbeta CDR3 rearrangement, sequence reads were collapsed and filtered. Productive Simpson clonality was computed per sample as the square root of Simpson's diversity index over productive rearrangements. The table comes from immuneACCESS by way of TCRdb, which keeps in-frame sequences with V and J called. Part of the clones is missing from these tables; in studies checked, under half for an unresolved V gene and the rest for unknown reasons. The D gene and trimming were derived from the DNA, and the V and J assignments and clone size from that table. Recorded for this sample are approximately 210,000 clones; approximately 85% of them occurred a single time. Around 11% of the sample goes to the ten largest clones.

In the prospective study, participants were about 18 to 90 years old, resided in about 25 geographic areas of the United States, and were enrolled through a virtual design. Cohort assignment in the prospective study relied on participant-reported clinical history from a screening survey and a study questionnaire. Recovered participants in ImmuneRACE Cohort 3 were defined by two consecutive negative NP/OP PCR tests, clearance by a healthcare professional, or resolution of symptoms. Mobile phlebotomists in the prospective study collected whole blood, serum and a nasopharyngeal or oropharyngeal swab from every participant. Over an approximately 2-month period, participants in the prospective study had the option of providing additional blood draws and questionnaires. Blood samples from the prospective study were shipped frozen or at room temperature prior to DNA extraction.

The rearranged segments are TRBV9 and TRBJ2-2, with 8 bases in between that match TRBD1. This clonotype was obtained from a man aged 40-49 years who had recovered from COVID-19. The sequenced material came from PBMCs or T cells enriched from blood (not recorded which). The CDR3 loop reads CASSALGQAVTGELFF. DNA sequence: TGTGCCAGCAGCGCCCTGGGACAGGCGGTCACCGGGGAGCTGTTTTTT.